This note documents a single TCR beta chain sequence. This clone turned up a few times. What this receptor recognizes is not known. Base qualities were left out, and no much larger clone turns up one base away. These data originate in a study of blood T cell repertoires in COVID-19 (dated by TCRdb to the early 2020s). Regarding the complete study: Samples covering the acute and convalescent phases of COVID-19 were provided by collaborators in the United States, Italy and Spain. The material from the prospective study consisted of cDNA or gDNA derived from T cells, B-cell-depleted T cells, or PBMCs. Subjects who had been exposed to COVID-19, were actively infected with it, or had recovered from it provided the deeply sampled blood TCRbeta repertoires that made up the dataset. The repertoires were released in a freely available public database meant as a resource for research on the immune response to SARS-CoV-2. Samples were obtained from the ongoing ImmuneRACE study (first 160 participants) and from 1,254 subjects provided by 6 global collaborators. The sample metadata nearly always contained a de-identified subject ID, COVID-19 status, age in years and sex. Where HLA class I and class II types were available, the types were taken from metadata supplied by the sample provider, not from assay-based typing.

TCRbeta CDR3 regions were amplified from genomic DNA by means of the immunoSEQ Assay, a bias-controlled multiplex PCR. The authors' analysis ran thus. Nucleated cell counts per sample were estimated from amplification of reference gene primers within the assay. To quantify the absolute abundance of each unique TCRbeta CDR3 rearrangement, sequence reads were collapsed and filtered. Productive Simpson clonality was computed per sample as the square root of Simpson's diversity index over productive rearrangements. TCRdb's version of the immuneACCESS table is confined to in-frame rearrangements and falls short of the full clone set. An unresolved V gene accounts for under half of the shortfall where checked; the remainder is of unknown origin. That table gives V, J and clone size, and the DNA gave D and trimming. The sample table contains around 100,000 clones; only one count was recorded for around 90% of them. The ten largest clonotypes hold about 2.5% of the sample.

The investigation overall reported the following: The amount of clinical and demographic metadata varied by source and participant and was provided uncurated.

Counted from cysteine to phenylalanine, this CDR3 has 15 amino acids. The sequence is cut down to CDR3 DNA, 45 bases in frame from base 1. The germline V gene gives CDR1 as SGHTA and CDR2 as FQGNSA. Trimming takes 3 bases off V and 9 bases off J; junction bases not matched to a gene: 8. Whole blood was collected in K2EDTA tubes by collaborating institutions according to the institutions' own protocols. For TCRbeta analysis, collaborator samples were shipped as frozen whole blood, as isolated PBMCs, or as DNA extracted from either sample type. The clonotype was recovered from a human donor with active COVID-19. The donor label of this sample is uncertain. The sequenced material came from peripheral blood. Recombination joined TRBV7-2 with TRBJ2-7, and 13 junction bases match TRBD2. The CDR3 reads as follows: CASSFGLAGARAQYF. The base sequence is TGTGCCAGCAGCTTTGGACTAGCGGGGGCTAGAGCGCAGTACTTC.